The 4 T cell receptor beta chains below come from one sample, sequenced in a study of cytomegalovirus exposure and HLA in healthy donors. PCR amplification relied on 60 Vbeta primers (plus 13 Jbeta primers). Profiling relied on immunoSEQ multiplex PCR, and the TCRdb table lists in-frame clones only, not all of them. The data contain around 40,000 clones, 87% of them singletons. The material sequenced was PBMCs. These receptors came from a woman in her thirties or forties in good health and CMV-seropositive.

This clone showed up just once. The rearrangement links TRBV27 to TRBJ2-7; TRBD1 agrees at 8 bases. The CDR3 is made up of 15 amino acids. V dropped 2 bases and J dropped 3; count of bases not matched to a gene: 6. Per the germline V gene, CDR1 is MNHEY and CDR2 is SMNVEV (reference sequence). As DNA, the CDR3 is TGTGCCAGCAGTTTAACCGGCAGGGGGCTCTACGAGCAGTACTTC. This gives the protein CASSLTGRGLYEQYF.

As for this clone: The same CDR3 arises from other DNA sequences in this sample as well. The chain couples TRBV5-5 to TRBJ2-7; 8 nucleotides line up with TRBD1. Germline V lookup: CDR1 SGHKS, CDR2 YYEKEE (reference sequence). The V gene end was trimmed by 6 bases and the J gene end by 0 bases; junction bases not matched to a gene: 11. The CDR3 extends over 16 amino acids. CDR3 DNA sequence: TGTGCCAGCATCCCTGGACAGGGAACAGGCTCCTACGAGCAGTACTTC. Protein: CASIPGQGTGSYEQYF.

As to this clone: At one end, the junction sequence differs from germline, possibly due to a read error. V and J are TRBV7-9 and TRBJ1-1; no clear D gene. Germline-derived CDR1 and CDR2 are SEHNR and FQNEAQ (reference sequence). The CDR3 contains 15 residues. CDR3 sequence reads: CSSSSPGTFSAEAFF. The CDR3 nucleotides are TGTTCCAGCAGCTCACCGGGAACTTTTTCTGCTGAAGCTTTCTTT.

The V gene is TRBV10-1, the J gene TRBJ2-7, with 9 bases aligning to TRBD1. V lost 7 bases and J lost 3; bases outside the gene matches: 7. The CDR3 runs 14 residues. Germline CDR1 WNHNN, CDR2 SYGVQD (reference sequence). The CDR3 DNA is TGCGCCAGCATGCCGGGACAGGGAAACTACGAGCAGTACTTC. This encodes CASMPGQGNYEQYF.